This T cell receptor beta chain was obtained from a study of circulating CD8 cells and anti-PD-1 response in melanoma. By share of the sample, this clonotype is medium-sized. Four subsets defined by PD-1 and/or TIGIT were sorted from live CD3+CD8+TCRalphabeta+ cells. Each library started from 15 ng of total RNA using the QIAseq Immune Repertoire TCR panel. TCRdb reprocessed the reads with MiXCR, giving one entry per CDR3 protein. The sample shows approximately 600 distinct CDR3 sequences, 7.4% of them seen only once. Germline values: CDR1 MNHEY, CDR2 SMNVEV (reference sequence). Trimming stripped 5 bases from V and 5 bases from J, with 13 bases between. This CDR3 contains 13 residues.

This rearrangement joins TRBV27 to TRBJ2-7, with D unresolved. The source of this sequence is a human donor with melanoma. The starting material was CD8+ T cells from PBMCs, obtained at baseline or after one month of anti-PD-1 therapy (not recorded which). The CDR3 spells CASSLQPSDEQYF. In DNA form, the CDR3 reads TGTGCCAGCAGTCTCCAGCCATCGGACGAGCAGTACTTC.